These 32 T cell receptor beta chains were all obtained from the same sample, sequenced in a study of lymphopenia after photon versus proton radiotherapy (dated by TCRdb to the late 2010s). Libraries were prepared through the immunoSEQ multiplex PCR assay. The immuneACCESS repertoire file appears here via TCRdb, limited to in-frame rearrangements. These files lack a portion of the clones; in checked studies, under half of the deficit traces to unresolved V genes, and the cause of the others is not known. The sample profile shows roughly 30,000 clones; approximately 95% of them were found once. Roughly 0.71% of the sample rests with the top ten. Specimen: peripheral blood, collected from a patient treated with photon-based radiotherapy. The receptors shown here come from a woman aged 50 to 65 with cholangiocarcinoma.

The V and J genes are TRBV19 and TRBJ2-2, with TRBD1 as a possible D gene (6 bases). CDR3 length: 14 residues. The germline V and J ends were trimmed by 10 bases and 0 bases, with 12 bases remaining between them. The V gene's germline CDR1 is LNHDA and CDR2 SQIVND (reference sequence). CDR3 region: CATADRTNTGELFF. CDR3 bases: TGTGCCACCGCGGACAGAACGAACACCGGGGAGCTGTTTTTT.

V usage is TRBV5-6 and J usage is TRBJ2-5; D perhaps matches TRBD1 (6 bases). CDR1 and CDR2 from the germline V gene are SGHDT and YYEEEE. Between the trimmed V and J ends, which lost 1 base and 7 bases, there was a span of 11 bases. This CDR3 contains 13 residues. CDR3 sequence: CASSLRQEGTQYF. The DNA of the CDR3 is TGTGCCAGCAGCTTGCGACAGGAAGGGACCCAGTACTTC.

The chain's CDR3 is CASGADRRGNYGYTF. As DNA, the CDR3 is TGCGCCAGTGGCGCCGATCGACGGGGAAACTATGGCTACACCTTC. This rearrangement joins TRBV10-2 to TRBJ1-2; no reliable D call. Trimming removed 9 bases at V and 2 bases at J, with 19 bases between. The CDR3 is made up of 15 amino acids. Germline values: CDR1 WSHSY, CDR2 SAAADI.

This rearrangement joins TRBV2 to TRBJ1-1; D is possibly TRBD1 (6 bases). Germline V CDR1 and CDR2: SNHLY, FYNNEI. The CDR3 runs 14 residues. V gave up 6 bases and J gave up 4 bases, with 15 bases separating them. The CDR3 is CASSKKQGSTEAFF. DNA for the CDR3: TGTGCCAGCAGCAAAAAACAGGGCTCCACTGAAGCTTTCTTT.

V usage is TRBV7-9 and J usage is TRBJ1-2; no reliable D call. The germline V and J ends were trimmed by 3 bases and 5 bases, with 10 bases remaining between them. The CDR3 length is 13 residues. Germline loops: CDR1 SEHNR, CDR2 FQNEAQ (reference sequence). The DNA for the CDR3 is TGTGCCAGCAGCTTCGGGCAGGAATATGGCTACACCTTC. It specifies CASSFGQEYGYTF.

The chain employs TRBV7-2 and TRBJ2-5, with 11 bases matching TRBD2. Germline V CDR1 and CDR2: SGHTA, FQGNSA. The CDR3 is 14 amino acids. After removal of 5 bases from V and 5 bases from J, the junction contained 4 bases not matched to a gene. The CDR3 bases are TGTGCCAGCAGCATTAGCGGGGGGGCTGAGACCCAGTACTTC. This encodes CASSISGGAETQYF.

The chain employs TRBV21-1 and TRBJ1-1. TRBV21-1 is a listed pseudogene. This CDR3 is built from 16 residues. Here the CDR3 DNA reads TGTGCCAGCAGCAAAGCGCTGAGAAAAACTAACACTGAAGCTTTCTTT. It encodes CASSKALRKTNTEAFF.

The chain carries TRBV5-1 and TRBJ1-3, with no clear D. This CDR3 spans 17 amino acids. With 5 bases removed from V and 3 bases from J, the gap between germline ends came to 21 bases. The germline CDR1 and CDR2 sequences are SGHRS and YFSETQ. The DNA for the CDR3 is TGCGCCAGCAGTTCCGGGGAGGGATTGTCATTTGGAAACACCATATATTTT. Translating gives CASSSGEGLSFGNTIYF.

The rearrangement links TRBV19 to TRBJ1-5; no definite D call. Germline assignment: CDR1 LNHDA and CDR2 SQIVND (reference sequence). Trimming left V 4 bases short and J 0 bases short, with 7 bases between. This CDR3 is 14 amino acids long. Here the CDR3 reads CASSRVFSNQPQHF. The CDR3, as DNA: TGTGCCAGTAGTAGAGTCTTTAGCAATCAGCCCCAGCATTTT.

The chain is built from TRBV7-2 and TRBJ1-2, with D unresolved. The ends were cut back, 4 bases at V and 7 bases at J, with 13 bases in the middle. Germline CDR1 is SGHTA and CDR2 is FQGNSA. The CDR3 extends over 13 amino acids. This chain's CDR3 is CASSSRTGSGYTF. The CDR3 nucleotides are TGTGCCAGCAGCTCCCGGACGGGGTCTGGCTACACCTTC.

V gene TRBV6-1 combines with J gene TRBJ2-1; 8 bases agree with TRBD2. The V gene's germline CDR1 is MNHNS and CDR2 SASEGT. This CDR3 spans 15 amino acids. J was trimmed by 0 bases and V by 5 bases; bases with no gene match: 3. The CDR3 is CASSWRGASYNEQFF. DNA for the CDR3: TGTGCCAGCAGTTGGCGGGGGGCCTCCTACAATGAGCAGTTCTTC.

The chain has TRBV19 and TRBJ1-1, with no clear D. The CDR3 has 15 residues. The germline V and J ends were trimmed by 5 bases and 1 base, with 14 bases remaining between them. Germline V gives CDR1 LNHDA, CDR2 SQIVND (reference sequence). In nucleotides, the CDR3 is TGTGCCAGTAGTGATGACGGCGGCCCGAACACTGAAGCTTTCTTT. It is translated as CASSDDGGPNTEAFF. Full variable domain (missing parts from reference TRBV19 and TRBJ1-1): DGGITQSPKYLFRKEGQNVTLSCEQNLNHDAMYWYRQDPGQGLRLIYYSQIVNDFQKGDIAEGYSVSREKKESFPLTVTSAQKNPTAFYLCASSDDGGPNTEAFFGQGTRLTVV.

The J gene is TRBJ1-1, the V gene TRBV7-8; no clear D gene. Between the trimmed V and J ends, which lost 5 bases and 8 bases, there was a span of 9 bases. Germline values: CDR1 SGHVS, CDR2 FQNEAQ. The CDR3 runs 11 residues. CDR3 nucleotides: TGTGCCAGCAGCCAAGGAAGAGAAGCTTTCTTT. Its translation: CASSQGREAFF.

The chain couples TRBV4-3 to TRBJ1-4; D is perhaps TRBD1 (6 bases). Trimming removed 2 bases from V and 3 bases from J, with 10 bases in between. Germline V gives CDR1 LGHNA, CDR2 YSLEER. CDR3 length: 15 amino acids. CDR3 residues: CASSQTGLANEKLFF. The DNA of the CDR3 is TGCGCCAGCAGCCAAACAGGGCTCGCTAATGAAAAACTGTTTTTT.

The chain links TRBV30 to TRBJ1-5, with TRBD1 matching over 8 bases. This CDR3 is 16 amino acids long. The ends lost 2 bases at V and 7 bases at J; junction bases unmatched: 13. Germline loops: CDR1 GTSNPN, CDR2 SVGIG (reference sequence). This chain's CDR3 is CAWSSMGTGDKQPQHF. CDR3 in DNA: TGTGCCTGGAGTAGTATGGGGACAGGAGATAAACAGCCCCAGCATTTT. The entire variable domain, with the rest obtained from reference TRBV30 and TRBJ1-5, is as follows: SQTIHQWPATLVQPVGSPLSLECTVEGTSNPNLYWYRQAAGRGLQLLFYSVGIGQISSEVPQNLSASRPQDRQFILSSKKLLLSDSGFYLCAWSSMGTGDKQPQHFGDGTRLSIL.

The J gene is TRBJ1-1, the V gene TRBV23-1; TRBD1 might be the D (6 bases). TRBV23-1 is noted as an ORF with a role that remains uncertain. The CDR3 contains 17 residues. V lost 0 bases and J 5 bases, leaving 19 bases between the germline ends. Here the CDR3 reads CASSQSSVTRGRTEAFF. The CDR3, as DNA: TGCGCCAGCAGTCAATCTTCCGTTACCCGGGGGCGGACTGAAGCTTTCTTT.

The table lists this clone with a few counts. The CDR3 bases are TGTGCCAGCAGAGCAAGGACTAGCCGCCTTTTGGATACGCAGTATTTT. It is translated as CASRARTSRLLDTQYF. V usage is TRBV2 and J usage is TRBJ2-3, with 8 bases lining up with TRBD2. Germline CDR1 SNHLY, CDR2 FYNNEI. The CDR3 length is 16 residues. Trimming removed 6 bases from V and 6 bases from J; junction bases left unmatched: 14.

The rearrangement uses TRBV7-9 and TRBJ2-5; 7 bases fit TRBD1. The junction had 6 bases not matched to a gene; V was cut back by 5 bases and J by 0 bases. The length of the CDR3 is 15 residues. CDR1 SEHNR and CDR2 FQNEAQ come from the germline V gene (reference sequence). CDR3 residues: CASSPEGQHQETQYF. As DNA, the CDR3 is TGTGCCAGCAGCCCCGAGGGACAGCACCAAGAGACCCAGTACTTC. The entire variable domain, with the rest obtained from reference TRBV7-9 and TRBJ2-5, is as follows: DTGVSQNPRHKITKRGQNVTFRCDPISEHNRLYWYRQTLGQGPEFLTYFQNEAQLEKSRLLSDRFSAERPKGSFSTLEIQRTEQGDSAMYLCASSPEGQHQETQYFGPGTRLLVL.

V and J are TRBV27 and TRBJ1-1; D possibly corresponds to TRBD1 (5 bases). The V end was cut by 11 bases, the J end by 4 bases, with 26 bases between. The CDR3 is made up of 16 amino acids. Per the germline V gene, CDR1 is MNHEY and CDR2 is SMNVEV (reference sequence). CDR3 bases: TGTGCCTCCTTAGGAAGGGGTCAGGTTCTAGGCACTGAAGCTTTCTTT. Translating gives CASLGRGQVLGTEAFF.

The chain has TRBV7-9 and TRBJ2-2, with 10 bases identical to TRBD2. The CDR3 sequence is 16 residues long. Germline V gives CDR1 SEHNR, CDR2 FQNEAQ (reference sequence). V dropped 3 bases and J dropped 6; count of bases not matched to a gene: 7. In DNA, the CDR3 is TGTGCCAGCAGCTTTCCCTCAGCGGGGGGGCCCGGGGAGCTGTTTTTT. Protein sequence: CASSFPSAGGPGELFF.

The chain recombines TRBV5-8 with TRBJ2-7, with D unresolved. Germline CDR1 and CDR2: SGHTS and YDEGEE. The germline V and J ends were trimmed by 0 bases and 4 bases, with 2 bases remaining between them. The CDR3 loop spans 11 amino acids. The DNA of the CDR3 is TGTGCCAGCAGCTTGGTATACGAGCAGTACTTC. This codes for CASSLVYEQYF.

The chain combines TRBV21-1 with TRBJ2-2; the table calls TRBD2, which could not be checked here. TRBV21-1 corresponds to a pseudogene. CDR3 length: 15 residues. CDR3 DNA sequence: TGTGCCAGCAGCAAAGGTGGGAGGGACACCGGGGAGCTGTTTTTT. This encodes CASSKGGRDTGELFF.

The chain joins TRBV10-3 to TRBJ2-1, with 9 bases aligning to TRBD1. The CDR3 is 14 amino acids. V shed 7 bases and J 5 bases; nucleotides not matched to a gene: 6. From germline, CDR1 is ENHRY and CDR2 SYGVKD. CDR3 nucleotides: TGTGCCATCACGGGGACAGGGACCAACAATGAGCAGTTCTTC. Translating gives CAITGTGTNNEQFF.

The gene calls are TRBV28 and TRBJ1-4; 7 nucleotides align to TRBD1. CDR1 is MDHEN and CDR2 is SYDVKM in the germline V gene. Unmatched junction bases numbered 10, after V lost 5 bases and J lost 7 bases. The CDR3 has 15 amino acids. The CDR3 DNA is TGTGCCAGCAGTCCCACTACAGGGGAGTTTGAAAAACTGTTTTTT. Protein sequence: CASSPTTGEFEKLFF.

In this sample, this clone turned up once. The chain has TRBV9 and TRBJ2-2; D ambiguous. Trimming removed 1 base at V and 6 bases at J, with 4 bases between. The CDR3 is 12 amino acids. The germline CDR1 and CDR2 sequences are SGDLS and YYNGEE. CDR3 amino acids: CASSVFAGELFF. The CDR3 DNA reads TGTGCCAGCAGCGTATTTGCCGGGGAGCTGTTTTTT.

The V gene is TRBV27, the J gene TRBJ1-4; TRBD1 might be the D (5 bases). V lost 6 bases, J lost 8 bases, and 16 bases lay in between. CDR1 is MNHEY, CDR2 SMNVEV, per germline (reference sequence). The CDR3 is 14 amino acids. The CDR3 DNA sequence: TGTGCCAGCAGCCCCCGCGCGGGGCGAGAAAAACTGTTTTTT. It codes for CASSPRAGREKLFF. Together with reference TRBV27 and TRBJ1-4, the CDR3 gives the full variable domain: EAQVTQNPRYLITVTGKKLTVTCSQNMNHEYMSWYRQDPGLGLRQIYYSMNVEVTDKGDVPEGYKVSRKEKRNFPLILESPSPNQTSLYFCASSPRAGREKLFFGSGTQLSVL.

The chain links TRBV19 to TRBJ1-2; D is perhaps TRBD1 (5 bases). Per germline, CDR1 LNHDA and CDR2 SQIVND (reference sequence). V was cut by 5 bases and J by 8 bases, with 21 bases left in between. CDR3 length: 15 residues. The CDR3 is CASSFLQVAGKGYTF. The CDR3 bases are TGTGCCAGTAGTTTCTTACAGGTAGCTGGTAAGGGCTACACCTTC.

This chain joins TRBV4-3 and TRBJ2-6; perhaps TRBD1 as D (5 bases). Germline V gene lookup returns CDR1 LGHNA and CDR2 YSLEER. The V end lost 1 base, the J end lost 1 base, and 14 bases lay between the germline ends. This CDR3 comprises 18 residues. The CDR3 DNA is TGCGCCAGCAGCCAAGTAATATATGGGGCTTCTGGGGCCAACGTCCTGACTTTC. Translated: CASSQVIYGASGANVLTF.

The chain links TRBV30 to TRBJ2-2; D unclear. The V end was cut by 4 bases, the J end by 4 bases, with 7 bases between. CDR1 is GTSNPN and CDR2 is SVGIG in the germline V gene (reference sequence). This CDR3 is built from 12 residues. CDR3 protein: CAWKVGTGELFF. Here the CDR3 DNA reads TGTGCCTGGAAGGTTGGCACCGGGGAGCTGTTTTTT.

This chain links TRBV7-2 with TRBJ1-5; unclear D gene. The CDR3 loop spans 16 amino acids. V was pared by 1 base and J by 2 bases, with 12 bases between. Germline CDR1 SGHTA, CDR2 FQGNSA. This CDR3 reads CASSLESRLGNQPQHF. The CDR3 nucleotides read TGTGCCAGCAGCTTAGAGTCTAGGCTGGGCAATCAGCCCCAGCATTTT.

On this clone: The junction and the germline gene differ at one end; a read error may be behind it. This chain links TRBV5-1 with TRBJ2-7; D is ambiguous. Germline loops: CDR1 SGHRS, CDR2 YFSETQ. This CDR3 is 14 amino acids long. The CDR3 coding sequence is TGCGCCAGCAGCCTGCAACCCGCCTCCCACGAGCAGTACTTC. It translates to CASSLQPASHEQYF.

The gene calls are TRBV30 and TRBJ2-3; unclear D gene. V lost 2 bases and J 6 bases, leaving 6 bases between the germline ends. Looked up from germline, CDR1 is GTSNPN and CDR2 is SVGIG (reference sequence). The CDR3 covers 11 residues. In nucleotides, the CDR3 is TGTGCCTGGAGTTTTTCCGATACGCAGTATTTT. This encodes CAWSFSDTQYF.